Below, 26 T cell receptor beta chains from the same sample are listed, as sequenced in a study of vaccination effects on CD4 cells after COVID-19. These receptors have no identified antigens. Method: immunoSEQ multiplex PCR; TCRdb's copy keeps in-frame clones and lacks some. The top ten hold 9.1% of the sample, which has more than 20,000 clones, 65% to 85% seen once. Antigen-specific CD4+ T cells were expanded with viral peptide pools in the ViraFEST assay before sequencing. Having been cultured for less than 13 days, the cells underwent CD4+ T cell isolation. The participants, recipients of two vaccine doses, got either BNT162b2 or mRNA-1273. Specimen: CD4+ T cells from PBMCs cultured with HCoV-229E spike peptides, collected after COVID-19 vaccination. These receptors were obtained from a human donor who received a COVID-19 vaccine.

The V gene is TRBV2, the J gene TRBJ2-5, with a possible D match to TRBD2 (5 bases). The CDR3 sequence is 11 residues long. Germline V CDR1 and CDR2: SNHLY, FYNNEI. Trimming removed 8 bases at V and 5 bases at J, with 9 bases between. CDR3 bases: TGTGCCAGCGGGCGGAGGGAGACCCAGTACTTC. Its protein product is CASGRRETQYF.

This rearrangement joins TRBV19 to TRBJ1-1, with D possibly matching TRBD1 (5 bases). Germline V lookup: CDR1 LNHDA, CDR2 SQIVND (reference sequence). V lost 2 bases, J lost 1 base, and 14 bases lay in between. This CDR3 is built from 16 residues. This CDR3 reads CASSIWGGVTNTEAFF. CDR3 sequence (DNA): TGTGCCAGTAGTATATGGGGGGGGGTGACGAACACTGAAGCTTTCTTT.

The chain links TRBV5-6 to TRBJ2-7; TRBD1 is a possible D gene (6 bases). The CDR3 is 13 amino acids. The V end was cut by 0 bases, the J end by 4 bases, with 8 bases between. Germline CDR1 and CDR2: SGHDT and YYEEEE. The CDR3 DNA reads as TGTGCCAGCAGCTTGGACAGGGCGTACGAGCAGTACTTC. Its translation is CASSLDRAYEQYF.

The gene calls are TRBV6-5 and TRBJ1-4; tentatively, D is TRBD1 (5 bases). Germline CDR1 is MNHEY and CDR2 is SVGAGI. The germline V and J ends were trimmed by 5 bases and 5 bases, with 12 bases remaining between them. CDR3 length equals 14 residues. In nucleotides, the CDR3 is TGTGCCAGCAGTCCCGGGACGCGGAATGAAAAACTGTTTTTT. It yields the protein CASSPGTRNEKLFF.

The chain is built from TRBV5-6 and TRBJ1-2; no definite D call. Trimming shortened V by 4 bases and J by 4 bases, and 14 bases separated the two germline ends. This CDR3 region has 14 residues. Germline lookup yields CDR1 SGHDT and CDR2 YYEEEE. This CDR3 is CASSPWTRSYGYTF. The CDR3 DNA follows: TGTGCCAGCAGCCCATGGACGAGAAGCTATGGCTACACCTTC.

V is TRBV28 and J is TRBJ1-2; 9 bases agree with TRBD1. V gave up 4 bases and J gave up 2 bases; unmatched junction bases: 5. The CDR3 is 15 amino acids. Germline loops: CDR1 MDHEN, CDR2 SYDVKM. The CDR3 sequence: CASSYSDRGNYGYTF. CDR3 nucleotides: TGTGCCAGCAGTTATAGCGACAGGGGGAACTATGGCTACACCTTC.

The V call is TRBV19, the J call TRBJ1-6; D is possibly TRBD1 (5 bases). CDR1 and CDR2 (germline): LNHDA, SQIVND (reference sequence). V dropped 3 bases and J dropped 2 bases, with 8 bases sitting between them. The CDR3 sequence is 15 residues long. CDR3 DNA: TGTGCCAGTAGTATTTCCAGGGCCTATAATTCACCCCTCCACTTT. Residues: CASSISRAYNSPLHF.

The chain has TRBV4-2 and TRBJ1-1; D unresolved. Trimming cost V 0 bases and J 5 bases, with 7 bases left between them. From germline, CDR1 is LGHNA and CDR2 YNFKEQ. The CDR3 loop spans 13 amino acids. The CDR3 sequence is CASSQDQGTEAFF. The CDR3 bases are TGTGCCAGCAGCCAAGATCAAGGGACTGAAGCTTTCTTT.

The J gene is TRBJ2-5, the V gene TRBV4-1, with D perhaps matching TRBD2 (5 bases). CDR1 is MGHRA, CDR2 YSYEKL, per germline. CDR3 length: 14 residues. V shed 0 bases and J shed 5 bases, with 10 bases lying between them. CDR3 in amino acids: CASSQDGRRETQYF. The CDR3 nucleotides read TGCGCCAGCAGCCAAGATGGCAGGAGGGAGACCCAGTACTTC.

The chain employs TRBV7-9 and TRBJ1-2, with TRBD1 matching 7 bases. J gave up 4 bases and V 3 bases, and 5 bases lay outside the gene matches. This CDR3 is built from 14 residues. Germline values: CDR1 SEHNR, CDR2 FQNEAQ (reference sequence). The CDR3 region has the DNA TGTGCCAGCAGCTTTGAGACAGGGAGCTATGGCTACACCTTC. This gives the protein CASSFETGSYGYTF. The variable domain in full, with the rest retrieved from reference TRBV7-9 and TRBJ1-2, is DTGVSQNPRHKITKRGQNVTFRCDPISEHNRLYWYRQTLGQGPEFLTYFQNEAQLEKSRLLSDRFSAERPKGSFSTLEIQRTEQGDSAMYLCASSFETGSYGYTFGSGTRLTVV.

This clone was seen just once. The chain carries TRBV5-1 and TRBJ2-5; 9 bases map to TRBD1. Germline CDR1 is SGHRS and CDR2 is YFSETQ. The ends lost 2 bases at V and 5 bases at J; junction bases unmatched: 10. This CDR3 has 16 residues. The CDR3 is CASSLPLTGGLETQYF. The CDR3 region has the DNA TGCGCCAGCAGCTTACCCCTGACAGGGGGATTGGAGACCCAGTACTTC.

This chain connects TRBV7-2 to TRBJ1-6; 7 bases line up with TRBD1. The CDR3 loop spans 18 amino acids. The V and J ends lost 6 bases and 0 bases, in that order; junction bases with no gene match: 11. Germline V lookup: CDR1 SGHTA, CDR2 FQGNSA. The DNA for the CDR3 is TGTGCCAGCAGTACCCCAGGGGGTCAGAGCTCCTATAATTCACCCCTCCACTTT. This translates into CASSTPGGQSSYNSPLHF.

The rearrangement links TRBV2 to TRBJ2-1; TRBD2 matches at 12 bases. The CDR3 runs to 16 residues. The germline V gene has CDR1 SNHLY and CDR2 FYNNEI. The V segment lost 2 bases and the J segment 5 bases; nucleotides outside the gene matches: 4. The CDR3: CASSELRLAGDNEQFF. For the CDR3, the DNA is TGTGCCAGCAGTGAATTGAGACTAGCGGGGGACAATGAGCAGTTCTTC.

In DNA form, the CDR3 reads TGTGCCAGCACTAGAGCGGGGGCCTACAATGAGCAGTTCTTC. It specifies CASTRAGAYNEQFF. The chain carries TRBV7-2 and TRBJ2-1; the match to TRBD2 covers 8 bases. Per the germline V gene, CDR1 is SGHTA and CDR2 is FQGNSA. The CDR3 extends over 14 amino acids. Germline trimming cut 7 bases from V and 2 bases from J; bases unmatched to any gene: 4.

The chain has TRBV27 and TRBJ1-2, with D maybe TRBD1 (5 bases). Germline V gene lookup returns CDR1 MNHEY and CDR2 SMNVEV (reference sequence). The V end lost 2 bases, the J end lost 8 bases, and 15 bases lay between the germline ends. This CDR3 is built from 14 residues. As DNA, the CDR3 is TGTGCCAGCAGTTTAAGTTCACAGGCAGCAGGCTACACCTTC. Translation gives CASSLSSQAAGYTF.

As DNA, the CDR3 is TGTGCCAGCAGCTTGGGACGCTCCAGCACCGGGGAGCTGTTTTTT. Translating it yields CASSLGRSSTGELFF. The chain is built from TRBV5-4 and TRBJ2-2, with D unclear. Germline assignment: CDR1 SGHNT and CDR2 YYREEE (reference sequence). The V end was cut by 0 bases, the J end by 4 bases, with 10 bases between. The CDR3 consists of 15 residues.

As to this clone: At one end, the junction sequence differs from germline, possibly due to a read error. The gene calls are TRBV3-1 (or the pseudogene TRBV3-2) and TRBJ2-1; D is perhaps TRBD1 (5 bases). Looked up from germline, CDR1 is LGHDT and CDR2 is YNNKEL (reference sequence). The CDR3 length is 14 residues. The CDR3 here is CASSPSDAWGRMVF. In nucleotides, the CDR3 is TGTGCCAGCAGCCCTTCGGACGCATGGGGCAGGATGGTCTTC.

J is TRBJ2-2 and V is TRBV19; D is undetermined. The ends were cut back, 1 base at V and 9 bases at J, with 12 bases in the middle. In germline, CDR1 is LNHDA, CDR2 SQIVND (reference sequence). CDR3 length: 14 amino acids. The CDR3 reads CASSIGAGSRELFF. In DNA form, the CDR3 reads TGTGCCAGTAGTATAGGGGCCGGTAGCCGGGAGCTGTTTTTT.

The CDR3 DNA sequence: TGTGCCAGCAGGGACAGAAGGGGGCCGTCCGAGCAGTACTTC. Protein sequence: CASRDRRGPSEQYF. This sequence joins TRBV19 and TRBJ2-7; 7 nucleotides line up with TRBD1. The V and J ends lost 9 bases and 6 bases, in that order; junction bases with no gene match: 14. The germline CDR1 and CDR2 sequences are LNHDA and SQIVND (reference sequence). The CDR3 spans 14 residues.

The genes are TRBV7-9 and TRBJ2-7, with 11 nucleotides matching TRBD2. Per germline, CDR1 SEHNR and CDR2 FQNEAQ (reference sequence). V gave up 1 base and J gave up 5 bases; unmatched junction bases: 4. The CDR3 has 15 residues. As DNA, the CDR3 is TGTGCCAGCAGCTTAGGACTAGCGGGATCAGACGAGCAGTACTTC. Encoded protein: CASSLGLAGSDEQYF.

This clone occurred a few times. V usage is TRBV24-1 and J usage is TRBJ1-6, with 7 bases matching TRBD1. Germline lookup yields CDR1 KGHDR and CDR2 SFDVKD. This CDR3 region has 15 residues. J lost 7 bases, V lost 3 bases, and 5 bases had no gene match. The CDR3 DNA sequence: TGTGCCACCAGTGATGCCGGGACAGAGAATTCACCCCTCCACTTT. Translation gives CATSDAGTENSPLHF.

The chain uses TRBV7-9 and TRBJ1-2, with 7 nucleotides matching TRBD1. In germline, CDR1 is SEHNR, CDR2 FQNEAQ (reference sequence). V shed 8 bases, J shed 4 bases, and the junction held 10 bases outside the gene matches. The CDR3 is 14 amino acids. CDR3 in DNA: TGTGCCAGCGTGGACCGGGACAGCCTCTATGGCTACACCTTC. Protein product: CASVDRDSLYGYTF. The full variable domain, in which reference TRBV7-9 and TRBJ1-2 provide the parts outside the CDR3, is DTGVSQNPRHKITKRGQNVTFRCDPISEHNRLYWYRQTLGQGPEFLTYFQNEAQLEKSRLLSDRFSAERPKGSFSTLEIQRTEQGDSAMYLCASVDRDSLYGYTFGSGTRLTVV.

The chain is built from TRBV27 and TRBJ2-7, with 8 bases identical to TRBD2. V was pared by 5 bases and J by 0 bases, with 12 bases of the junction left unmatched. CDR1 and CDR2 from the germline V gene are MNHEY and SMNVEV (reference sequence). This CDR3 region has 17 residues. DNA for the CDR3: TGTGCCAGCAGTCCCCTCATCGGGGGGGGAAGCTCCTACGAGCAGTACTTC. Encoded protein: CASSPLIGGGSSYEQYF.

The chain employs TRBV18 and TRBJ1-1; maybe TRBD1 (5 bases). CDR1 KGHSH and CDR2 LQKENI come from the germline V gene. Trimming pared 4 bases from V and 1 base from J, leaving 10 bases between. CDR3 length equals 14 residues. Here the CDR3 reads CASSLGTGNTEAFF. The CDR3 DNA reads TGTGCCAGCTCACTGGGGACGGGGAACACTGAAGCTTTCTTT.

The gene calls are TRBV29-1 and TRBJ2-5; maybe TRBD2 (5 bases). Germline-derived CDR1 and CDR2 are SQVTM and ANQGSEA. The V end lost 0 bases, the J end lost 2 bases, and 16 bases lay between the germline ends. The CDR3 is 16 amino acids. CDR3 region: CSVEDPVRGIQETQYF. In nucleotides, the CDR3 is TGCAGCGTTGAAGACCCAGTACGAGGGATTCAAGAGACCCAGTACTTC. Supplemented by reference TRBV29-1 and TRBJ2-5, the full variable domain reads SAVISQKPSRDICQRGTSLTIQCQVDSQVTMMFWYRQQPGQSLTLIATANQGSEATYESGFVIDKFPISRPNLTFSTLTVSNMSPEDSSIYLCSVEDPVRGIQETQYFGPGTRLLVL.

The chain combines TRBV28 with TRBJ2-2, with D unresolved. V lost 3 bases, J lost 0 bases, and 11 bases lay in between. The germline V gene encodes CDR1 MDHEN and CDR2 SYDVKM. The length of the CDR3 is 16 residues. For the CDR3, the DNA is TGTGCCAGCAGTTTTCGTCCCGGGTCGAACACCGGGGAGCTGTTTTTT. Amino acids: CASSFRPGSNTGELFF.